Listed below are T cell receptor beta chains from one sample, sequenced in a study of T cells after yellow fever vaccination. MiXCR was run by TCRdb on the 5' RACE reads, yielding one entry per CDR3 protein. The sample lists 11,000 to 15,000 distinct CDR3 sequences; 7.3% were seen once. The sample was PBMCs, either bulk or a sorted T-cell subset (CD4+, CD8+, memory, or dextramer-sorted; not recorded which), taken on the day of the yellow fever booster vaccination. The receptors shown here come from a man aged 18 to 35 who received the YFV17D yellow fever vaccine. CDR3s include the opening cysteine and the closing phenylalanine or tryptophan. D genes are given only for firm matches. Clone size is shown for a subset of rows, as once, few, many or a class of expanded clone.

TGCAGTGCCAGTCGGGGGGAGAGCACTGAAGCTTTCTTT	CSASRGESTEAFF	TRBV20-1	TRBJ1-1	many	.
TGCGCCAGCAGCTTGAGAGGGGAAGAGACCCAGTACTTC	CASSLRGEETQYF	TRBV5-1	TRBJ2-5	many	.
TGCAGCGCAGGACAGGGGGTAGCCACTGAAGCTTTCTTT	CSAGQGVATEAFF	TRBV29-1	TRBJ1-1	medium-sized	TRBD1
TGTGCCAGCAGCAATTGGGACAGAGCGGTAACTGGCTACACCTTC	CASSNWDRAVTGYTF	TRBV3-1	TRBJ1-2	many	TRBD1
TGTGCCAGCAGCCAAGATAATACCCAGGAGCGCTCTGGGGCCAACGTCCTGACTTTC	CASSQDNTQERSGANVLTF	TRBV3-1	TRBJ2-6	many	.
TGTGCCAGCTCACCTACAGCCGAGGGACAGGCACTACGCACCTTC	CASSPTAEGQALRTF	TRBV18	TRBJ1-2	many	TRBD1
TGTGCCAGCAGCGGCCCCGGAGCGGATACGCAGTATTTT	CASSGPGADTQYF	TRBV7-8	TRBJ2-3	many	.
TGTGCCACCAGCAGAGAGGCTGGCTCCTACAATGAGCAGTTCTTC	CATSREAGSYNEQFF	TRBV15	TRBJ2-1	many	.
TGTGCCAGCAGCTTATGGGGGGGGGTTTACAATGAGCAGTTCTTC	CASSLWGGVYNEQFF	TRBV7-2	TRBJ2-1	many	TRBD2
TGTGCCAGCAGGACTAGCGGGGGCACAGATACGCAGTATTTT	CASRTSGGTDTQYF	TRBV6-5	TRBJ2-3	medium-sized	TRBD2
TGTGCCAGCAGCCCACAGGTCGTCGAGCAGTACTTC	CASSPQVVEQYF	TRBV12-3/TRBV12-4	TRBJ2-7	many	.
TGTGCCAGCAGTTACTCGTCGGTGGCAGGTTATGGCTACACCTTC	CASSYSSVAGYGYTF	TRBV6-5	TRBJ1-2	medium-sized	.
TGTGCCAGTCAAATCAGGGGGCGACGAGGGGATACGCAGTATTTT	CASQIRGRRGDTQYF	TRBV27	TRBJ2-3	medium-sized	TRBD1
TGTGCCACCAGTGATTGGGCTTCAACGGGCTATGGCTACACCTTC	CATSDWASTGYGYTF	TRBV24-1	TRBJ1-2	many	.
TGTGCCATCAGTCCTGACTCCCACGGGCCCCAGCATTTT	CAISPDSHGPQHF	TRBV10-3	TRBJ1-5	medium-sized	.
TGCGCCAGCGGACGGAGGGACACCGGGGAGCTGTTTTTT	CASGRRDTGELFF	TRBV10-2	TRBJ2-2	many	.
TGTGGGAGCAGTTTATTACTAGCGGGGTACAATGAGCAGTTCTTC	CGSSLLLAGYNEQFF	TRBV12-3/TRBV12-4	TRBJ2-1	.	TRBD2
TGTGCCAGCAGCCAGGGCGGGACAGCCTATGGCTACACCTTC	CASSQGGTAYGYTF	TRBV4-2	TRBJ1-2	many	TRBD1
TGCAGTGCTACTGGGACAGGGGACCACTATGGCTACACCTTC	CSATGTGDHYGYTF	TRBV20-1	TRBJ1-2	medium-sized	TRBD1
TGTGCCAGCACCTGGGACAGGAGAGAGACCCAGTACTTC	CASTWDRRETQYF	TRBV6-5	TRBJ2-5	once	TRBD1
TGTGCCAGCAGCCGGGCTCTCGGACAGGCCGGAGGGATTTCACCCCTCCACTTT	CASSRALGQAGGISPLHF	TRBV6-5	TRBJ1-6	medium-sized	TRBD1
TGTGCCAGCAGGGGAAGGGGGAGATGGGAGACCCAGTACTTC	CASRGRGRWETQYF	TRBV28	TRBJ2-5	medium-sized	.
TGTGCCAGCAAGTGGGGGAGCCACGGGACCCAGTACTTC	CASKWGSHGTQYF	TRBV12-3/TRBV12-4	TRBJ2-5	many	.
TGCAGTGCTATTCGACAGGTTAATCAGCCCCAGCATTTT	CSAIRQVNQPQHF	TRBV20-1	TRBJ1-5	many	.
TGCAGTGCCAACTTCGGGCTCGACTATGGCTACACCTTC	CSANFGLDYGYTF	TRBV20-1	TRBJ1-2	many	.
TGTGCCAGCAGTTTAACGGTGAGGGGCTACACCTTC	CASSLTVRGYTF	TRBV12-3/TRBV12-4	TRBJ1-2	many	.
TGTGCCATCAGTGAGACGACGGGAGGGTCTGAAGCTTTCTTT	CAISETTGGSEAFF	TRBV10-3	TRBJ1-1	medium-sized	.
TGTGCCAGCAGCTCAGACAGGAACACTGAAGCTTTCTTT	CASSSDRNTEAFF	TRBV7-3	TRBJ1-1	medium-sized	.
TGTGCCAGCAGTTACTCGTTTCTCCGACAGGGCCTTTATAGCAATCAGCCCCAGCATTTT	CASSYSFLRQGLYSNQPQHF	TRBV6-6	TRBJ1-5	many	TRBD1
TGTGCCAGCAGCCGGCTAGCGGGGGGGCTACAAGAGACCCAGTACTTC	CASSRLAGGLQETQYF	TRBV3-1	TRBJ2-5	few	TRBD2
TGTGCCAGCAGCTCCGGGACCCGTCTTGGAGCCCAGTACTTC	CASSSGTRLGAQYF	TRBV11-2	TRBJ2-5	many	.
TGTGCCATCAGCAGCCGGGGCCGCTCCCTCTACAATGAGCAGTTCTTC	CAISSRGRSLYNEQFF	TRBV10-3	TRBJ2-1	many	.
TGCGCCAGCAGCTTCCCAGTCGGTGAGCAGTTCTTC	CASSFPVGEQFF	TRBV5-1	TRBJ2-1	many	.
TGCGCCAGCACCCAGGGTTCAGCTAACTATGGCTACACCTTC	CASTQGSANYGYTF	TRBV5-1	TRBJ1-2	medium-sized	.
TGTGCCAGCAGCTGGGGGACAGGGGGAGCCAACGTCCTGACTTTC	CASSWGTGGANVLTF	TRBV5-6	TRBJ2-6	medium-sized	TRBD1
TGTGCCAGCAGCCAAAATCGGGACATTGGGGAGCAGTACTTC	CASSQNRDIGEQYF	TRBV16	TRBJ2-7	many	.
TGTGCCAGCAACAATAGCGCGGTGAAGTCCCTCCCGGCTCGGGATGAGCAGTTCTTC	CASNNSAVKSLPARDEQFF	TRBV12-3/TRBV12-4	TRBJ2-1	many	.
TGCGCCAGCAGCCACGACAGAGACACCGGGGAGCTGTTTTTT	CASSHDRDTGELFF	TRBV4-3	TRBJ2-2	medium-sized	.
TGTGCCAGCAGTTCCAAGCGGGGGGCCAACACCGGGGAGCTGTTTTTT	CASSSKRGANTGELFF	TRBV6-6	TRBJ2-2	many	TRBD2
TGTGCCTGCAAGACTAGCGGGACAGATACGCAGTATTTT	CACKTSGTDTQYF	TRBV30	TRBJ2-3	many	TRBD2
TGCGCCAGCAGCCCAGGAATGAACACCGGGGAGCTGTTTTTT	CASSPGMNTGELFF	TRBV5-1	TRBJ2-2	medium-sized	.
TGTGCCAGCTCCCCCGCCGGTTCACCCCTCCACTTT	CASSPAGSPLHF	TRBV28	TRBJ1-6	many	.
TGTGCCAGCTCATCGGGACAGGGGAACACTGAAGCTTTCTTT	CASSSGQGNTEAFF	TRBV18	TRBJ1-1	many	TRBD1
TGCAGTTCTTTAGCGGGGGGGGCCCAGATTGAGCAGTTCTTC	CSSLAGGAQIEQFF	TRBV20-1	TRBJ2-1	many	TRBD2
TGTGCCACCAGCTCGGAGGACGGCGGAGAAGCTTTCTTT	CATSSEDGGEAFF	TRBV15	TRBJ1-1	many	.
TGTGCCAGCAGTTCCTTCGGGCGGGGGCCCGGGGAGCTGTTTTTT	CASSSFGRGPGELFF	TRBV6-2/TRBV6-3	TRBJ2-2	many	.
TGTGCCAGCATTGGGGACGTCGCGAACACCGGGGAGCTGTTTTTT	CASIGDVANTGELFF	TRBV2	TRBJ2-2	many	.
TGTGCCAGCAGCTTGGGCAGGGGGTATGAGACCCAGTACTTC	CASSLGRGYETQYF	TRBV5-6	TRBJ2-5	.	TRBD1
TGTGCCACACGGCAGTATAGCAATCAGCCCCAGCATTTT	CATRQYSNQPQHF	TRBV6-5	TRBJ1-5	many	.
TGTGCCAGCTCACCACGGGGCCCTGAAGCTTTCTTT	CASSPRGPEAFF	TRBV18	TRBJ1-1	many	.
TGCAGTGCGAGGGGGGGTTCCTACGAGCAGTACTTC	CSARGGSYEQYF	TRBV20-1	TRBJ2-7	many	.
TGTGCCAGCAGCCAAGATTGGGGAGCGGGGGGGAACAATGAGCAGTTCTTC	CASSQDWGAGGNNEQFF	TRBV3-1	TRBJ2-1	many	TRBD2
TGCAGCGTTGGCCGGGACAGGGCCCCCTACGAGCAGTACTTC	CSVGRDRAPYEQYF	TRBV29-1	TRBJ2-7	many	TRBD1
TGCAGTGCCTCCTTGAGCGGGGGGGCCTCGAATACGCAGTATTTT	CSASLSGGASNTQYF	TRBV20-1	TRBJ2-3	many	TRBD2
TGTGCCAGCAGCTTACAGAGCGGCTACACCTTC	CASSLQSGYTF	TRBV5-6	TRBJ1-2	many	.